Reported below is one T cell receptor beta chain. This sample stems from a study of T-cell reconstitution after alpha-beta-depleted transplantation in children. TCRbeta library construction was performed incorporating unique molecular identifiers. TCRdb analysed the PCR reads with MiXCR anew, one entry per CDR3 protein. The profile shows about 490,000 distinct CDR3 sequences, over 9.5% of them singletons. Sequences were derived from PBMCs, sampled before TCRalphabeta/CD19-depleted stem cell transplant. The TCR sequence derives from a child aged 2-15 years with inherited bone marrow failure, due to receive a stem cell transplant.

CDR3 in DNA: TGTGCCAGTAGTATATTAGGAGGGGGCTCCTACAATGAGCAGTTCTTC. Protein: CASSILGGGSYNEQFF. The chain joins TRBV19 to TRBJ2-1; D possibly matches TRBD1 or TRBD2 (6 bases each). Germline V gene lookup returns CDR1 LNHDA and CDR2 SQIVND (reference sequence). The CDR3 extends over 16 amino acids. Trimming shortened V by 2 bases and J by 0 bases, and 11 bases separated the two germline ends.